This T cell receptor (beta chain) was sequenced in a study of identical twins. CDR1 is SEHNR, CDR2 FQNEAQ, per germline (reference sequence). The length of the CDR3 is 15 residues. Trimming removed 4 bases from V and 5 bases from J, with 15 bases in between. Study-level points and caveats: Analyses of zero insertions could, in part, be confounded by invariant MAIT and iNKT cells. The study found excess low generation probability among twin-shared out-of-frame alpha sequences. Abundant beta clonotypes from cord blood had fewer insertions, unlike memory repertoires, which showed none.

The sample holds a few counts of this clonotype. The antigen remains undetermined. One entry per CDR3 protein, called by TCRdb with MiXCR from the 5' RACE reads. The sample consists of around 230,000 distinct CDR3 sequences, 6.5% of them appearing once. In addition, the sample was reused for a study of T cells expressing NK-cell markers. That publication notes: The sequencing cohort of eight donors included seven HCMV-seropositive individuals and one seronegative individual.

The sequencing input was CD8+ T cells sorted from blood. The sequence came from a woman aged 18-29 years in good health. The V call is TRBV7-9, the J call TRBJ1-5; D uncertain. Here the CDR3 DNA reads TGTGCCAGCAGCTCCTGGACCGATGGGGATCAGCCCCAGCATTTT. Translated: CASSSWTDGDQPQHF.